This TCR beta chain was sequenced for a study of ipilimumab plus nivolumab after autologous stem cell transplantation. V shed 4 bases, J shed 4 bases, and the junction held 6 bases outside the gene matches. The CDR3 length is 15 residues. Per the germline V gene, CDR1 is SGHNT and CDR2 is YYREEE (reference sequence). The protocol was immunoSEQ multiplex PCR, while the TCRdb copy is restricted to in-frame clones and leaves out a portion. The sample holds about 24,000 clones, just over 85% seen once. V usage is TRBV5-4 and J usage is TRBJ1-2, with TRBD1 matching 11 bases. Specimen: PBMCs, collected in a trial of ipilimumab plus nivolumab as post-transplant consolidation. The TCR originated in a male donor with diffuse large B-cell lymphoma. The CDR3 region has the DNA TGTGCCAGCAGCCGGACAGGACAGGGGGCCTATGGCTACACCTTC. Its protein product is CASSRTGQGAYGYTF.